These 30 T cell receptor beta chains were sequenced from one sample in a study of T-cell memory formation after mild COVID-19. Each CDR3 protein gets one entry after TCRdb re-called the 5' RACE reads with MiXCR. Among around 340,000 distinct CDR3 sequences listed, approximately 13% were seen once. Sequencing was carried out using PBMCs or a T cell subset sorted from them (not recorded which). These TCRs come from a man younger than 30 who had mild COVID-19 (a few samples of this study predate the infection). Cell type and time point are not known.

This clonotype was counted only a few times. The rearrangement uses TRBV3-1 and TRBJ2-5; D call uncertain. The CDR3 totals 12 residues. CDR1 and CDR2 from the germline V gene are LGHDT and YNNKEL (reference sequence). With 4 bases removed from V and 5 bases from J, the gap between germline ends came to 8 bases. The CDR3 DNA reads TGTGCCAGCAGCCTCGATTCTGAGACCCAGTACTTC. Translated: CASSLDSETQYF.

This clonotype was detected only a few times. The rearrangement uses TRBV6-5 and TRBJ2-1; 12 positions agree with TRBD2. CDR1 MNHEY and CDR2 SVGAGI come from the germline V gene. V trimming: 7 bases; J trimming: 6 bases; junction bases outside the gene matches: 10. The CDR3 covers 16 residues. CDR3 region: CASKFSSGGESNEQFF. CDR3 DNA sequence: TGTGCCAGCAAGTTCTCTAGCGGGGGGGAATCCAATGAGCAGTTCTTC.

The gene calls are TRBV7-2 and TRBJ2-5; TRBD2 aligns across 8 bases. V lost 1 base, J lost 5 bases, and 9 bases stayed unmatched. The V gene's germline CDR1 is SGHTA and CDR2 FQGNSA. CDR3 length equals 16 residues. CDR3 nucleotides: TGTGCCAGCAGCTTAGTGGGACTAGGGGTGCGCGAGACCCAGTACTTC. Its protein is CASSLVGLGVRETQYF.

This clonotype was found a few times. The V and J genes are TRBV25-1 and TRBJ2-1, with D possibly TRBD2 on 6 matching bases. This CDR3 is 16 amino acids long. Trimming left V 5 bases short and J 7 bases short, with 21 bases between. Germline CDR1 is MGHDK and CDR2 is SYGVNS. For the CDR3, the DNA is TGTGCCAGCAGTAGTCCCTCGGGCAGGGCGGGGAATGAGCAGTTCTTC. Translated: CASSSPSGRAGNEQFF.

This clonotype was observed a handful of times. This chain links TRBV29-1 with TRBJ2-1; D might be TRBD1 (5 bases). The CDR3 length is 14 residues. The germline CDR1 and CDR2 sequences are SQVTM and ANQGSEA. V shed 3 bases and J shed 1 base, with 10 bases lying between them. In nucleotides, the CDR3 is TGCAGCGTTGATGGCTCAGGGTCCTACAATGAGCAGTTCTTC. Protein: CSVDGSGSYNEQFF.

V is TRBV6-1 and J is TRBJ1-4; D not resolved. The CDR3 contains 12 residues. CDR1 and CDR2 (germline): MNHNS, SASEGT. With 6 bases removed from V and 1 base from J, the gap between germline ends came to 3 bases. The CDR3 nucleotides are TGTGCCAGCAGGAGAACTAATGAAAAACTGTTTTTT. This codes for CASRRTNEKLFF.

V usage is TRBV9 and J usage is TRBJ2-3; 8 bases line up with TRBD1. Germline CDR1 and CDR2: SGDLS and YYNGEE. V lost 2 bases and J lost 7; bases outside the gene matches: 12. This CDR3 region has 16 residues. The CDR3 sequence is CASSVDQGASGYTQYF. CDR3 DNA: TGTGCCAGCAGCGTGGATCAGGGGGCCTCTGGGTATACGCAGTATTTT. Filled out from reference TRBV9 and TRBJ2-3, the complete variable domain reads DSGVTQTPKHLITATGQRVTLRCSPRSGDLSVYWYQQSLDQGLQFLIQYYNGEERAKGNILERFSAQQFPDLHSELNLSSLELGDSALYFCASSVDQGASGYTQYFGPGTRLTVL.

The chain links TRBV7-3 to TRBJ1-2, with TRBD1 matching 7 bases. The CDR3 is made up of 14 amino acids. V was clipped by 5 bases and J by 4 bases; unmatched bases: 7. CDR1 is SGHTA and CDR2 is FQGTGA in the germline V gene. As DNA, the CDR3 is TGTGCCAGCAGCCGGCAAACAGGGGTCTATGGCTACACCTTC. Translating gives CASSRQTGVYGYTF.

This CDR3 is CASSEEEGTEAFF. In nucleotides, the CDR3 is TGTGCCAGCAGTGAAGAGGAGGGTACTGAAGCTTTCTTT. The genes are TRBV6-1 and TRBJ1-1; D not resolved. V lost 1 base, J lost 5 bases, and 8 bases lay in between. Germline CDR1 reads MNHNS; CDR2 reads SASEGT. This CDR3 spans 13 amino acids.

This clonotype was seen more than once but under ten times. The chain carries TRBV4-3 and TRBJ2-1; 7 bases map to TRBD2. The CDR3 totals 16 residues. Germline-derived CDR1 and CDR2 are LGHNA and YSLEER. V was pared by 4 bases and J by 4 bases, with 10 bases of the junction left unmatched. For the CDR3, the DNA is TGCGCCAGCAGCCCCTCTGGGGCTAGCGGATACAATGAGCAGTTCTTC. Translating gives CASSPSGASGYNEQFF.

This chain joins TRBV4-3 and TRBJ1-1, with 7 bases lining up with TRBD1. Germline lookup yields CDR1 LGHNA and CDR2 YSLEER. Trimming took 0 bases from V and 0 from J; bases not matched to a gene: 10. This CDR3 region has 18 residues. Here the CDR3 DNA reads TGCGCCAGCAGCCAAGATATGCCGGGACAGCGCTTGAACACTGAAGCTTTCTTT. Protein product: CASSQDMPGQRLNTEAFF.

V is TRBV5-1 and J is TRBJ2-1, with no clear D. The V end lost 4 bases, the J end lost 10 bases, and 12 bases lay between the germline ends. Germline V gives CDR1 SGHRS, CDR2 YFSETQ. The CDR3 is 12 amino acids. The CDR3: CASSRLGAEQFF. CDR3 bases: TGCGCCAGCAGCCGCCTCGGCGCGGAGCAGTTCTTC. Together with reference TRBV5-1 and TRBJ2-1, the CDR3 gives the full variable domain: KAGVTQTPRYLIKTRGQQVTLSCSPISGHRSVSWYQQTPGQGLQFLFEYFSETQRNKGNFPGRFSGRQFSNSRSEMNVSTLELGDSALYLCASSRLGAEQFFGPGTRLTVL.

Only a few counts were recorded for this clonotype. This rearrangement joins TRBV14 to TRBJ1-1, with TRBD1 as a possible D gene (6 bases). The CDR3 totals 19 residues. V shed 0 bases and J shed 0 bases, with 20 bases lying between them. The germline V gene encodes CDR1 SGHDN and CDR2 FVKESK. CDR3 in DNA: TGTGCCAGCAGCCAAGAATACTCATGGGGGCAGGGAGTGAACACTGAAGCTTTCTTT. As protein: CASSQEYSWGQGVNTEAFF.

V gene TRBV10-3 combines with J gene TRBJ2-5; 10 bases align to TRBD2. The germline gives CDR1 ENHRY, CDR2 SYGVKD. V dropped 8 bases and J dropped 4; count of bases not matched to a gene: 7. The CDR3 sequence is 14 residues long. The CDR3 reads CAISSLAGGETQYF. The CDR3 DNA reads as TGTGCCATCTCATCCTTAGCGGGGGGAGAGACCCAGTACTTC.

V usage is TRBV7-9 and J usage is TRBJ2-3; the match to TRBD2 covers 11 bases. Germline assignment: CDR1 SEHNR and CDR2 FQNEAQ (reference sequence). There are 17 residues in the CDR3. Trimming cost V 5 bases and J 2 bases; bases outside gene matches: 9. CDR3 protein: CASSPRLAGRLTDTQYF. In nucleotides, the CDR3 is TGTGCCAGCAGCCCGAGACTAGCGGGGCGACTCACAGATACGCAGTATTTT. Combining the CDR3 with reference TRBV7-9 and TRBJ2-3 gives the whole variable domain DTGVSQNPRHKITKRGQNVTFRCDPISEHNRLYWYRQTLGQGPEFLTYFQNEAQLEKSRLLSDRFSAERPKGSFSTLEIQRTEQGDSAMYLCASSPRLAGRLTDTQYFGPGTRLTVL.

A few counts support this clonotype. The rearrangement links TRBV5-1 to TRBJ2-1, with 7 bases identical to TRBD1. This CDR3 has 14 residues. Looked up from germline, CDR1 is SGHRS and CDR2 is YFSETQ. After removal of 4 bases from V and 3 bases from J, the junction contained 4 bases not matched to a gene. CDR3 in DNA: TGCGCCAGCAGCACAGGGACAGTCTACAATGAGCAGTTCTTC. This codes for CASSTGTVYNEQFF.

This clonotype was picked up many times. This chain connects TRBV5-6 to TRBJ2-5; 10 bases fit TRBD2. Germline loops: CDR1 SGHDT, CDR2 YYEEEE. This CDR3 comprises 15 residues. V shed 4 bases and J 2 bases; nucleotides not matched to a gene: 5. The CDR3 DNA sequence: TGTGCCAGCAGCCTCCGACTAGCGGGTCAAGAGACCCAGTACTTC. Amino acid sequence: CASSLRLAGQETQYF.

The rearrangement links TRBV19 to TRBJ2-3; the match to TRBD1 covers 9 bases. This CDR3 is built from 15 residues. CDR1 and CDR2 from the germline V gene are LNHDA and SQIVND (reference sequence). V was clipped by 6 bases and J by 6 bases; unmatched bases: 10. The CDR3 loop is CASSQDEQGADTQYF. CDR3 sequence (DNA): TGTGCCAGTAGCCAAGATGAACAGGGGGCGGATACGCAGTATTTT. The full variable domain, in which reference TRBV19 and TRBJ2-3 provide the parts outside the CDR3, is DGGITQSPKYLFRKEGQNVTLSCEQNLNHDAMYWYRQDPGQGLRLIYYSQIVNDFQKGDIAEGYSVSREKKESFPLTVTSAQKNPTAFYLCASSQDEQGADTQYFGPGTRLTVL.

This clonotype was counted many times. The rearrangement links TRBV6-1 to TRBJ1-6; weak D call: TRBD1 (5 bases). Per the germline V gene, CDR1 is MNHNS and CDR2 is SASEGT. V lost 4 bases and J 1 base, leaving 20 bases between the germline ends. This CDR3 has 19 amino acids. The CDR3 DNA reads as TGTGCCAGCAGTGGACCGGCGGGGCGAATAAGATCCTATAATTCACCCCTCCACTTT. It yields the protein CASSGPAGRIRSYNSPLHF.

This clonotype appeared a few times. CDR3 protein: CASSFWGTGELFF. The CDR3 DNA is TGCGCCAGCAGCTTCTGGGGAACCGGGGAGCTGTTTTTT. This chain links TRBV5-1 with TRBJ2-2, with D unresolved. Germline CDR1 and CDR2: SGHRS and YFSETQ. Trimming removed 2 bases from V and 5 bases from J, with 7 bases in between. This CDR3 comprises 13 residues.

This clonotype was observed a few times. J is TRBJ2-3 and V is TRBV5-1; 13 positions agree with TRBD2. The CDR3 covers 17 residues. V lost 3 bases, J lost 2 bases, and 6 bases stayed unmatched. CDR1 is SGHRS, CDR2 YFSETQ, per germline. This CDR3 reads CASSWGLAGTLTDTQYF. DNA of the CDR3: TGCGCCAGCAGCTGGGGACTAGCGGGGACCCTCACAGATACGCAGTATTTT.

This clonotype has a handful of counts. V usage is TRBV7-2 and J usage is TRBJ2-7; D gene unclear. Germline values: CDR1 SGHTA, CDR2 FQGNSA. Deletions cut 0 bases from V and 7 bases from J, with 10 bases between. CDR3 size: 13 residues. CDR3 loop: CASSLAVRGEQYF. In DNA, the CDR3 is TGTGCCAGCAGCTTAGCGGTGAGAGGAGAGCAGTACTTC. Together with reference TRBV7-2 and TRBJ2-7, the CDR3 gives the full variable domain: GAGVSQSPSNKVTEKGKDVELRCDPISGHTALYWYRQSLGQGLEFLIYFQGNSAPDKSGLPSDRFSAERTGGSVSTLTIQRTQQEDSAVYLCASSLAVRGEQYFGPGTRLTVT.

The chain combines TRBV6-6 with TRBJ1-1, with TRBD1 identical over 7 bases. CDR3 length equals 13 residues. After removal of 7 bases from V and 1 base from J, the junction contained 3 bases not matched to a gene. The germline V gene encodes CDR1 MNHNY and CDR2 SVGAGI (reference sequence). The CDR3 protein is CASNRGENTEAFF. Here the CDR3 DNA reads TGTGCCAGCAACAGGGGCGAGAACACTGAAGCTTTCTTT.

This clonotype has a handful of counts. The chain has TRBV7-3 and TRBJ2-2; D is unclear. Germline CDR1 is SGHTA and CDR2 is FQGTGA. The V and J ends lost 0 bases and 6 bases respectively, with 11 bases between them. CDR3 length: 15 residues. CDR3 coding DNA: TGTGCCAGCAGCTTAACGGCCATAGAACCCGGGGAGCTGTTTTTT. Translating gives CASSLTAIEPGELFF.

This chain links TRBV7-2 with TRBJ1-2; TRBD1 matches at 7 bases. V dropped 5 bases and J dropped 3; count of bases not matched to a gene: 6. The CDR3 extends over 14 amino acids. Germline V gene lookup returns CDR1 SGHTA and CDR2 FQGNSA. CDR3 in DNA: TGTGCCAGCAGCCCCCAAACAGGGGACTATGGCTACACCTTC. It is translated as CASSPQTGDYGYTF. The complete variable domain, with remaining parts taken from reference TRBV7-2 and TRBJ1-2, reads GAGVSQSPSNKVTEKGKDVELRCDPISGHTALYWYRQSLGQGLEFLIYFQGNSAPDKSGLPSDRFSAERTGGSVSTLTIQRTQQEDSAVYLCASSPQTGDYGYTFGSGTRLTVV.

The chain recombines TRBV20-1 with TRBJ2-5, with D uncertain. Germline-derived CDR1 and CDR2 are DFQATT and SNEGSKA (reference sequence). Trimming removed 6 bases from V and 2 bases from J, with 4 bases in between. The CDR3 is made up of 10 amino acids. The CDR3 loop reads CSARQETQYF. The DNA for the CDR3 is TGCAGTGCGCGACAAGAGACCCAGTACTTC.

In this sample, this clonotype turned up many times. The V gene is TRBV12-3 or TRBV12-4, the J gene TRBJ1-3; no firm D call. The CDR3 sequence is 12 residues long. V was pared by 5 bases and J by 9 bases, with 11 bases between. In DNA form, the CDR3 reads TGTGCCAGCAGTCCTACTGGCAGCACCATATATTTT. As protein: CASSPTGSTIYF.

There are many counts of this clonotype. The V call is TRBV29-1, the J call TRBJ1-1; 7 positions agree with TRBD1. V trimming: 8 bases; J trimming: 0 bases; junction bases outside the gene matches: 6. This CDR3 region has 13 residues. Germline CDR1 is SQVTM and CDR2 is ANQGSEA. The CDR3 region is CSTRDRVNTEAFF. The CDR3, as DNA: TGCAGCACCCGAGACAGGGTGAACACTGAAGCTTTCTTT.

The rearrangement links TRBV7-2 to TRBJ2-5; D possibly matches TRBD1 or TRBD2 (5 bases each). Trimming removed 5 bases from V and 1 base from J, with 23 bases in between. This CDR3 is built from 18 residues. Germline V gene sequence: CDR1 SGHTA, CDR2 FQGNSA. The CDR3: CASSARWDAKGSQETQYF. The CDR3 DNA reads TGTGCCAGCAGCGCTCGATGGGACGCTAAGGGGAGCCAAGAGACCCAGTACTTC.

This clonotype has only a few counts. J is TRBJ2-3 and V is TRBV12-3 or TRBV12-4, with D unclear. Trimming took 5 bases from V and 4 from J, leaving 10 bases between them. The CDR3 has 13 residues. CDR3 nucleotides: TGTGCCAGCAGTGATTCGTTGGCAGATACGCAGTATTTT. Residues: CASSDSLADTQYF.